The 8 T cell receptor beta chains in this list originate from one sample, sequenced in a study of T cells after yellow fever vaccination. MiXCR was run by TCRdb on the 5' RACE reads, yielding one entry per CDR3 protein. This sample has a few hundred thousand distinct CDR3 sequences; around 6.8% occur once, and the top ten carry over 15%. Sequencing used PBMCs, obtained roughly seven weeks after the first yellow fever vaccination. Receptors were obtained from a man younger than 35 who received the YFV17D yellow fever vaccine.

This clonotype has a handful of counts. This chain links TRBV20-1 with TRBJ2-1; 8 nucleotides align to TRBD2. J gave up 4 bases and V 6 bases, and 8 bases lay outside the gene matches. The germline V gene has CDR1 DFQATT and CDR2 SNEGSKA (reference sequence). The CDR3 spans 14 residues. The CDR3 spells CSALAAAGYNEQFF. The CDR3 coding sequence is TGCAGTGCACTAGCGGCGGCTGGATACAATGAGCAGTTCTTC.

The V call is TRBV20-1, the J call TRBJ2-6, with TRBD1 identical over 7 bases. With 6 bases clipped from V and 0 bases from J, the junction kept 17 bases outside the gene matches. This CDR3 region has 19 residues. Per the germline V gene, CDR1 is DFQATT and CDR2 is SNEGSKA (reference sequence). CDR3 coding DNA: TGCAGTGCCAATAAGTTCGGGACAGCGCCGTCCTCTGGGGCCAACGTCCTGACTTTC. It codes for CSANKFGTAPSSGANVLTF.

The chain joins TRBV2 to TRBJ2-3; the D gene is possibly TRBD2 (5 bases). CDR1 SNHLY and CDR2 FYNNEI come from the germline V gene. V shed 2 bases and J shed 8 bases, with 11 bases lying between them. This CDR3 region has 13 residues. CDR3 sequence: CASSERIEGTQYF. CDR3 DNA sequence: TGTGCCAGCAGTGAACGAATTGAGGGTACGCAGTATTTT.

V gene TRBV7-2 combines with J gene TRBJ1-2; 12 bases align to TRBD1. V lost 4 bases to trimming and J lost 12 bases; unmatched junction nucleotides: 12. The CDR3 covers 15 residues. Looked up from germline, CDR1 is SGHTA and CDR2 is FQGNSA. The CDR3 sequence: CASSSTGTGGLRHTF. DNA of the CDR3: TGTGCCAGCAGCTCTACCGGGACAGGGGGCCTCCGACACACCTTC.

This clonotype was seen only a few times. The chain uses TRBV5-1 and TRBJ2-5; perhaps TRBD2 as D (6 bases). V lost 0 bases to trimming and J lost 5 bases, with 14 bases between them. Germline CDR1 reads SGHRS; CDR2 reads YFSETQ. The CDR3 is 15 residues long. The DNA for the CDR3 is TGCGCCAGCAGCTTGGTTAGCGGCAACGGGGAGACCCAGTACTTC. Its translation is CASSLVSGNGETQYF.

This clonotype showed up many times. V is TRBV29-1 and J is TRBJ2-3; possible D gene TRBD1, 6 bases. This CDR3 spans 13 amino acids. The V end was cut by 1 base, the J end by 5 bases, with 10 bases between. Germline V CDR1 and CDR2: SQVTM, ANQGSEA. In nucleotides, the CDR3 is TGCAGCGTTGAAGCCCAGGGGCTAGATACGCAGTATTTT. It codes for CSVEAQGLDTQYF.

The chain combines TRBV5-6 with TRBJ2-1; tentative D call: TRBD2 (5 bases). Germline lookup yields CDR1 SGHDT and CDR2 YYEEEE. V was cut by 1 base and J by 8 bases, with 7 bases left in between. The CDR3 has 12 residues. The CDR3 sequence is CASSLWGDEQFF. CDR3 DNA sequence: TGTGCCAGCAGCTTGTGGGGAGATGAGCAGTTCTTC.

This rearrangement joins TRBV7-9 to TRBJ1-3; the D is unclear. Germline V lookup: CDR1 SEHNR, CDR2 FQNEAQ (reference sequence). The CDR3 is made up of 13 amino acids. Trimming stripped 3 bases from V and 4 bases from J, with 7 bases between. CDR3 loop: CASSFGGGNTIYF. In nucleotides, the CDR3 is TGTGCCAGCAGCTTTGGAGGCGGAAACACCATATATTTT.